This T cell receptor (beta chain) was sequenced for a study of regulatory T cells in long-lasting Graves disease (dated by TCRdb to the early 2020s). Regarding the study in general: Persistent Graves' disease was defined as persistently positive TSH receptor autoantibodies together with antithyroid drug treatment for over 5 years. Peripheral blood TCR sequencing and RNA sequencing compared persistent Graves' disease patients with newly diagnosed Graves' disease patients. The study was registered as a clinical trial and conducted in China. A total of 33 samples were covered by TCR sequencing, comprising approximately 13 persistent and 20 or so newly diagnosed Graves' disease patients. Persistent Graves' disease patients in the clinical cohort had taken antithyroid drugs for 8 to 12 years on average. Broader findings and caveats from the paper: Compared with newly diagnosed patients, persistent Graves' disease patients had lower TCR Shannon entropy and fewer highly expanded clones, which suggests clonal expansion. The study examined only peripheral blood because the primary lesion, thyroid tissue, could not be accessed. Patients with persistent disease shared more public clonotypes (under 3,000) than newly diagnosed patients did (more than 900). Sequencing and analysis were restricted to the TCR beta chain. Persistent disease showed preferential use of TRBV28, TRBJ1-2 and TRBJ2-5, whereas newly diagnosed disease favored TRBV20-1 and TRBJ2-1. The small sample size was acknowledged by the authors as a limitation that may reduce accuracy.

Library generation was performed with multiplex PCR. Instrument on record: Illumina HiSeq 4000. CDR3 regions were amplified by Arm-PCR with iRepertoire HTBI primers to construct TCR beta libraries. Before sequencing, the PCR products underwent gel purification. From the authors' description of their analysis: Gene usage analysis of CDR3 amino acid clonotypes relied on the 60 or so TRBV and 15 or so TRBJ segments identified across samples. Filtered high-quality paired reads were merged into contigs using COPE and FqMerger. BLAST was used to align contigs to IMGT TRBV, TRBD and TRBJ reference genes, with CDR3 defined following IMGT. Any clonotype with a frequency above 0.1% was counted as a highly expanded clone. Shannon entropy served as the measure of repertoire diversity, while the Gini coefficient captured V-J evenness. A clonotype found in more than one individual was treated as public. TCRdb reworked the public reads: Q25 trimming with fastp, MiXCR clone assembly, productive beta chains retained. Rows with one shared CDR3 protein collapse into an entry with the most common genes and DNA. V and J calls and clone size were set by TCRdb, not the authors. Across this sample there are hundreds of thousands of distinct CDR3 sequences, with roughly 20% seen only once. In total, the top ten clones hold around 20% of the sample.

Reading the label with the study, this specimen's time point is: persistent/refractory GD, antithyroid drugs over 5 years with positive TRAb. For both TCR sequencing and RNA sequencing, RNA was extracted from PBMCs using TRIzol. Graves' disease was diagnosed according to American Thyroid Association guidelines. The patients came from an endocrinology department in Xi'an, China. Each patient gave about 9.1 milliliters of peripheral blood, collected in an EDTA anticoagulant tube. Ficoll Paque Plus density gradient separation was used to isolate PBMCs, and no further T cell sorting was performed. RNA quality was checked with an Agilent 2100 Bioanalyzer and agarose gel, and concentration with a NanoDrop 2000. As concerns this clonotype: Its antigen is not yet known. Possible read error: a much larger clone is one base away. Without the conserved terminal phenylalanine or tryptophan, this CDR3 likely stems from a read error.

Ends included, the CDR3 has 14 residues. This entry keeps only the CDR3 DNA: 42 bases, framed from base 1. V lost 3 bases and J lost 3 bases; the stretch between them is 11 bases long. This clonotype was sampled from a female donor with Graves disease. Here the sequenced sample was peripheral blood mononuclear cells (PBMCs), taken when the disease was refractory, from a patient treated with antithyroid drugs. The V and J segments used are TRBV12-3 or TRBV12-4 and TRBJ1-2, with TRBD1 tentatively as D gene (6 bases match). At the DNA level, the sequence is TGTGCCAGCAGTTTTAGGACAGTCTACTATGGCTACACCCTC. Its protein is CASSFRTVYYGYTL.